Below are 3 T cell receptor beta chains sequenced from a single sample in a study of T-cell reconstitution after alpha-beta-depleted transplantation in children. It was with unique molecular identifiers that the TCRbeta library was prepared. TCRdb reanalysed the PCR reads using MiXCR and keeps one entry per CDR3 protein. Here the sample spans more than 200,000 distinct CDR3 sequences, about a quarter being singletons. Material: PBMCs, obtained before TCRalphabeta/CD19-depleted stem cell transplant. Receptor source: a girl aged 2 to 10 with Fanconi anemia, due to receive a stem cell transplant.

The chain employs TRBV10-1 and TRBJ2-1; TRBD1 might be the D (5 bases). Per germline, CDR1 WNHNN and CDR2 SYGVQD (reference sequence). The V gene lost 1 base and the J gene lost 2 bases, with 12 bases spanning the gap. The CDR3 is 16 residues long. The CDR3 spells CASSEYRQSPYNEQFF. The CDR3 DNA is TGCGCCAGCAGTGAGTATCGACAGTCCCCCTACAATGAGCAGTTCTTC.

As for this clonotype: A read error is possible here, since a much larger clone lies one base away. This rearrangement joins TRBV5-1 to TRBJ2-6, with a weak D call TRBD1 (5 bases). This CDR3 comprises 15 residues. Germline V CDR1 and CDR2: SGHRS, YFSETQ. In nucleotides, the CDR3 is TGCGCCAGCAGCTTGGGGAACTCTGGGGCCAACGGCCTGACTTTC. Its translation: CASSLGNSGANGLTF.

This clonotype was counted ten times or more. The rearrangement uses TRBV28 and TRBJ1-5, with D uncertain. Germline CDR1 MDHEN, CDR2 SYDVKM. V gave up 7 bases and J gave up 3 bases, with 16 bases separating them. The length of the CDR3 is 15 residues. CDR3 amino acids: CASTINVNLNQPQHF. DNA for the CDR3: TGTGCCAGCACCATCAACGTGAACCTCAATCAGCCCCAGCATTTT. Filled out from reference TRBV28 and TRBJ1-5, the complete variable domain reads DVKVTQSSRYLVKRTGEKVFLECVQDMDHENMFWYRQDPGLGLRLIYFSYDVKMKEKGDIPEGYSVSREKKERFSLILESASTNQTSMYLCASTINVNLNQPQHFGDGTRLSIL.